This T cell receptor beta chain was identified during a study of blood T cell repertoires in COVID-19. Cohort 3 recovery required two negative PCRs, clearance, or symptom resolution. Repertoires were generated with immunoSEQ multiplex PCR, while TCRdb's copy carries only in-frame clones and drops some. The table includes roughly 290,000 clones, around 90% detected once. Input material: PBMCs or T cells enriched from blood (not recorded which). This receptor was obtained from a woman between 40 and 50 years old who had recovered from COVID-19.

As DNA, the CDR3 is TGTGCCAGCAGCCCCCCTTTAGCGGGAGGATACAATGAGCAGTTCTTC. Protein product: CASSPPLAGGYNEQFF. The rearrangement uses TRBV4-2 and TRBJ2-1; 10 bases agree with TRBD2. This CDR3 has 16 amino acids. Germline assignment: CDR1 LGHNA and CDR2 YNFKEQ. The V segment lost 4 bases and the J segment 4 bases; nucleotides outside the gene matches: 7.